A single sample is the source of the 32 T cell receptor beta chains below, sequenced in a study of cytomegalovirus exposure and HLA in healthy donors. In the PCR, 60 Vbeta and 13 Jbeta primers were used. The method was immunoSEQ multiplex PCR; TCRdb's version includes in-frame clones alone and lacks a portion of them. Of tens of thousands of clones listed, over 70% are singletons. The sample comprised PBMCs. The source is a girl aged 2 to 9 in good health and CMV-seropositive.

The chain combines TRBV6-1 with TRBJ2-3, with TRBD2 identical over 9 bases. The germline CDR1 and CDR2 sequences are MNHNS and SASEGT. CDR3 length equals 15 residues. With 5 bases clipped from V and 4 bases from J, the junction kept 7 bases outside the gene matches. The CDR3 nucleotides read TGTGCCAGCAGTCCGGGACTAGCAAAACCAGATACGCAGTATTTT. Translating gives CASSPGLAKPDTQYF.

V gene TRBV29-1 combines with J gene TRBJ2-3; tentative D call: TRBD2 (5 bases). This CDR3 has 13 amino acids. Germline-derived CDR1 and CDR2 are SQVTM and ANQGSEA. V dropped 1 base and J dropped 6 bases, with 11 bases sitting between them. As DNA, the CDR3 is TGCAGCGTTGAAGGGAGGCGGGTCGATACGCAGTATTTT. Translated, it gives CSVEGRRVDTQYF.

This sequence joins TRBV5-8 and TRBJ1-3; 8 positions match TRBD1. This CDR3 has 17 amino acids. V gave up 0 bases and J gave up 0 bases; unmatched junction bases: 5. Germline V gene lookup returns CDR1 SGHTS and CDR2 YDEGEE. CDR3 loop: CASSLVRQGPSGNTIYF. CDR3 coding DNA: TGTGCCAGCAGCTTGGTTAGACAGGGGCCCTCTGGAAACACCATATATTTT.

The CDR3 loop reads CASSSRLRPGELFF. The DNA for the CDR3 is TGTGCCAGCAGTTCCAGGCTACGTCCCGGGGAGCTGTTTTTT. The rearrangement links TRBV28 to TRBJ2-2; the D is unclear. V lost 4 bases and J lost 6, with 12 bases in between. The CDR3 loop spans 14 amino acids. CDR1 MDHEN and CDR2 SYDVKM come from the germline V gene. Full variable domain (remainder filled in from reference TRBV28 and TRBJ2-2): DVKVTQSSRYLVKRTGEKVFLECVQDMDHENMFWYRQDPGLGLRLIYFSYDVKMKEKGDIPEGYSVSREKKERFSLILESASTNQTSMYLCASSSRLRPGELFFGEGSRLTVL.

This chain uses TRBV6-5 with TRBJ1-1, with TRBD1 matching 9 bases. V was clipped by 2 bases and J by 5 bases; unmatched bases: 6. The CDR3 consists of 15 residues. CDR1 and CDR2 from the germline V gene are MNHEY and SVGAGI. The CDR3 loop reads CASSYVTGGGTEAFF. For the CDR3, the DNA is TGTGCCAGCAGTTACGTGACAGGGGGGGGAACTGAAGCTTTCTTT.

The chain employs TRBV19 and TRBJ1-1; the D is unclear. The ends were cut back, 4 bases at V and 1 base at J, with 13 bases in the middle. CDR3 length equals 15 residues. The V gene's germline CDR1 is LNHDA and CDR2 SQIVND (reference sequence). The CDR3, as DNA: TGTGCCAGTAGTACCCCAGGACTCCGGAACACTGAAGCTTTCTTT. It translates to CASSTPGLRNTEAFF.

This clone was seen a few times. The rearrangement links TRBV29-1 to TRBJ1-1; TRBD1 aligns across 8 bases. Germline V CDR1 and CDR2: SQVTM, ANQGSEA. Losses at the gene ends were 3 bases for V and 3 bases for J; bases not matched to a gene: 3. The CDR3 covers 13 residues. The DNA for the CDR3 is TGCAGCGTTGACACAGGGGGATACACTGAAGCTTTCTTT. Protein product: CSVDTGGYTEAFF.

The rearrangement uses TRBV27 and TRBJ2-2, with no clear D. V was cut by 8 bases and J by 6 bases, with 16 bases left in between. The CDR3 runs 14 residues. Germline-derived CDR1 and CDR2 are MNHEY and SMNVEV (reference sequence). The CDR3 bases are TGTGCCAGCGGAATCCTGAGGAGTCCCGGGGAGCTGTTTTTT. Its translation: CASGILRSPGELFF.

CDR3 sequence: CSVEGLVDTGELFF. The CDR3 DNA is TGCAGCGTTGAGGGTCTAGTTGACACCGGGGAGCTGTTTTTT. The J gene is TRBJ2-2, the V gene TRBV29-1; D uncertain. This CDR3 comprises 14 residues. Deletions cut 3 bases from V and 3 bases from J, with 11 bases between. Germline CDR1 is SQVTM and CDR2 is ANQGSEA.

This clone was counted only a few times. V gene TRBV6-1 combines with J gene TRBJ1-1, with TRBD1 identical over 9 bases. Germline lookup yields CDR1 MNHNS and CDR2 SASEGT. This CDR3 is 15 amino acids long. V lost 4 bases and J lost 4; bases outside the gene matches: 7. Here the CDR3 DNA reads TGTGCCAGCAGTGTAGGACAGGGGAGGAGCACTGAAGCTTTCTTT. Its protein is CASSVGQGRSTEAFF.

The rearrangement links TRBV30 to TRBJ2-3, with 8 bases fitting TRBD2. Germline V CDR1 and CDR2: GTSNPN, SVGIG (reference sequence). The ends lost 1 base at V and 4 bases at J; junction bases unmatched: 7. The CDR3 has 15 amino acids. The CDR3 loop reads CAWSGTGGAADTQYF. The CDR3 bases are TGTGCCTGGAGTGGTACGGGAGGGGCGGCAGATACGCAGTATTTT.

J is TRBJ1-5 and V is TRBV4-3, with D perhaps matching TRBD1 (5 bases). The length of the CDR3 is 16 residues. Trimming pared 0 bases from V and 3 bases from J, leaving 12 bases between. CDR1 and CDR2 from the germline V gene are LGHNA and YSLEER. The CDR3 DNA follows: TGCGCCAGCAGCCAAGATCCAGGGAAAACCAATCAGCCCCAGCATTTT. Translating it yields CASSQDPGKTNQPQHF.

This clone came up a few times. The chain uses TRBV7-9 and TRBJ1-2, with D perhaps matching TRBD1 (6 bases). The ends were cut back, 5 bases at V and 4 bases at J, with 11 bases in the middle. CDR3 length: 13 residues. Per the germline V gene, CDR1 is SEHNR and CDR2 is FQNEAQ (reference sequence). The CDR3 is CASSRDISYGYTF. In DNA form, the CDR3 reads TGTGCCAGCAGCCGGGACATAAGCTATGGCTACACCTTC.

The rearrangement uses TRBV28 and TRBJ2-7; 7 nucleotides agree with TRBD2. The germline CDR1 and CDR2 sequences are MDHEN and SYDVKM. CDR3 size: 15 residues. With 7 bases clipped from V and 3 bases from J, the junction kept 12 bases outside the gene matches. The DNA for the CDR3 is TGTGCCAGCAATTACGAGGGAGGGCGGGTCTACGAGCAGTACTTC. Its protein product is CASNYEGGRVYEQYF.

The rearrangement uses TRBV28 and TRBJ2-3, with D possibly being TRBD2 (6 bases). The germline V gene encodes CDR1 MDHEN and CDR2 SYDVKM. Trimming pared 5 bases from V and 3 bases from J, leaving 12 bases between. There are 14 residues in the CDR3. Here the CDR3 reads CASSIPGVTDTQYF. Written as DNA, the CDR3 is TGTGCCAGCAGTATTCCGGGAGTAACAGATACGCAGTATTTT.

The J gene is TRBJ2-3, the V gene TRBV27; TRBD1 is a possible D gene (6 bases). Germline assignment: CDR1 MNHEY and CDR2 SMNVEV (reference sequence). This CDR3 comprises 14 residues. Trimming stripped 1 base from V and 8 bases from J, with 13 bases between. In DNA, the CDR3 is TGTGCCAGCAGTTTATTTCCAGGGGCAGTTACGCAGTATTTT. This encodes CASSLFPGAVTQYF.

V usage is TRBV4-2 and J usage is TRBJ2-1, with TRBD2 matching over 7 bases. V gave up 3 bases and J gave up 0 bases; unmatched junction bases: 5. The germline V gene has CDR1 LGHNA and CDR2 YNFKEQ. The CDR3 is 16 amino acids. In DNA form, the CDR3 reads TGTGCCAGCAGCCAGGACTTAGCGGGCTCCTACAATGAGCAGTTCTTC. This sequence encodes CASSQDLAGSYNEQFF.

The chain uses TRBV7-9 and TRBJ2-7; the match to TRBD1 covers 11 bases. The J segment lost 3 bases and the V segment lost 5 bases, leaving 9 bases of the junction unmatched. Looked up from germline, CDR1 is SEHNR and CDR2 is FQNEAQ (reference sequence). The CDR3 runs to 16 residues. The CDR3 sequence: CASSARTGGDRYEQYF. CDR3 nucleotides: TGTGCCAGCAGCGCCCGGACAGGGGGCGATCGCTACGAGCAGTACTTC. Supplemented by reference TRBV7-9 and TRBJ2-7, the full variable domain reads DTGVSQNPRHKITKRGQNVTFRCDPISEHNRLYWYRQTLGQGPEFLTYFQNEAQLEKSRLLSDRFSAERPKGSFSTLEIQRTEQGDSAMYLCASSARTGGDRYEQYFGPGTRLTVT.

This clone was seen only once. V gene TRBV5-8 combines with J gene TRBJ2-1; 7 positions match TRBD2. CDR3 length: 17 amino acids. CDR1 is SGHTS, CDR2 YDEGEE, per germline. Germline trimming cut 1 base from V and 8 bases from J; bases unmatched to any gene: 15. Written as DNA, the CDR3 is TGTGCCAGCAGCTTGTTATCGGGAGGCGGTCATATCGATGAGCAGTTCTTC. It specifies CASSLLSGGGHIDEQFF.

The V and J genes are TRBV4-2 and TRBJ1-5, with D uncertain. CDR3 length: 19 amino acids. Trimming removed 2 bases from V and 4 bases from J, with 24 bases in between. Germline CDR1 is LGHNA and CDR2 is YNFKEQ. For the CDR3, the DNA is TGTGCCAGCAGCCAATCCCCCGGGGAGAGGAGGACTTTAAATCAGCCCCAGCATTTT. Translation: CASSQSPGERRTLNQPQHF.

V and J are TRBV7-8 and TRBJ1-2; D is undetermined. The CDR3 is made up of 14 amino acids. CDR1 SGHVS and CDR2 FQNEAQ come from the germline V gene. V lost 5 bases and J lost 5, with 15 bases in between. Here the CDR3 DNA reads TGTGCCAGCAGCGCGATCGGACTCACTTATGGCTACACCTTC. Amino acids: CASSAIGLTYGYTF.

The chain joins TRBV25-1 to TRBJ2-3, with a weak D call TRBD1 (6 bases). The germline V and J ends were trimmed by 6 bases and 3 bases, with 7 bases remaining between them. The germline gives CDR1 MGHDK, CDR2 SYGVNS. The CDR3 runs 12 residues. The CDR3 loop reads CASSRGTDTQYF. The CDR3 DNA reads TGTGCCAGCAGCAGGGGTACAGATACGCAGTATTTT.

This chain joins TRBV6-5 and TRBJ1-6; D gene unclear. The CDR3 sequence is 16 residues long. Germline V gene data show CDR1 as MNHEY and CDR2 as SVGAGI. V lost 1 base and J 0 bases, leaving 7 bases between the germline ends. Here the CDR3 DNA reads TGTGCCAGCAGTTACTTGGGGAGCTCCTATAATTCACCCCTCCACTTT. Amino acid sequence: CASSYLGSSYNSPLHF.

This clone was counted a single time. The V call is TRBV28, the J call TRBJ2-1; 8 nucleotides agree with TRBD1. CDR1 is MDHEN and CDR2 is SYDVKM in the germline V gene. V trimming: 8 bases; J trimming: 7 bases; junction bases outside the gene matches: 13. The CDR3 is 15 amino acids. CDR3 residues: CASSDTGGIWNEQFF. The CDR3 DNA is TGTGCCAGCTCGGATACAGGGGGGATATGGAATGAGCAGTTCTTC.

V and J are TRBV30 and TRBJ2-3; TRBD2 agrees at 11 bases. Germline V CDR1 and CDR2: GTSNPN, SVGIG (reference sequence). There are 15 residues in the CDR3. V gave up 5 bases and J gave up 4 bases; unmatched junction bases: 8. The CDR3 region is CAWGPGTSGPDTQYF. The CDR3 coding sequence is TGTGCCTGGGGACCCGGGACTAGCGGACCAGATACGCAGTATTTT. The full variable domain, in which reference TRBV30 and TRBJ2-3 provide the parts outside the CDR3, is SQTIHQWPATLVQPVGSPLSLECTVEGTSNPNLYWYRQAAGRGLQLLFYSVGIGQISSEVPQNLSASRPQDRQFILSSKKLLLSDSGFYLCAWGPGTSGPDTQYFGPGTRLTVL.

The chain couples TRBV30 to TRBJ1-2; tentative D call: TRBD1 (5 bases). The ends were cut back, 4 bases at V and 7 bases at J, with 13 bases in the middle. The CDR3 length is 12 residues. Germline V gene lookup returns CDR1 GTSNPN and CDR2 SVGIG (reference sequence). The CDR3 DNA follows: TGTGCCTGGAACGGGGGAAGTGGTGGCTACACCTTC. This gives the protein CAWNGGSGGYTF.

CDR3 coding DNA: TGTGCCAGCAGCCAAACAGGGGTGAACACTGAAGCTTTCTTT. It specifies CASSQTGVNTEAFF. The chain uses TRBV5-5 and TRBJ1-1, with 7 bases that match TRBD1. J was trimmed by 0 bases and V by 4 bases; bases with no gene match: 3. Germline loops: CDR1 SGHKS, CDR2 YYEKEE (reference sequence). CDR3 length equals 14 residues.

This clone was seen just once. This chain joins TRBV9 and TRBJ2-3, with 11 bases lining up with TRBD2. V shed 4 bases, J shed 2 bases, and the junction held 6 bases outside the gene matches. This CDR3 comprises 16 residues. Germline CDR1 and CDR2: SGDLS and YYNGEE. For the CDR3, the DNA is TGTGCCAGCAGCCTCCTGACTAGCGGGGACACAGATACGCAGTATTTT. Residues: CASSLLTSGDTDTQYF. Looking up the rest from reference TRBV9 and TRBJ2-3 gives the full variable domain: DSGVTQTPKHLITATGQRVTLRCSPRSGDLSVYWYQQSLDQGLQFLIQYYNGEERAKGNILERFSAQQFPDLHSELNLSSLELGDSALYFCASSLLTSGDTDTQYFGPGTRLTVL.

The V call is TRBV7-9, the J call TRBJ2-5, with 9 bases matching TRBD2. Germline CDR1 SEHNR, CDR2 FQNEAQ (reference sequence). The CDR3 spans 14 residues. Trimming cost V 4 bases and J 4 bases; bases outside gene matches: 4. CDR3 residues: CASSSIAGVETQYF. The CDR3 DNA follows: TGTGCCAGCAGCTCTATAGCGGGAGTAGAGACCCAGTACTTC.

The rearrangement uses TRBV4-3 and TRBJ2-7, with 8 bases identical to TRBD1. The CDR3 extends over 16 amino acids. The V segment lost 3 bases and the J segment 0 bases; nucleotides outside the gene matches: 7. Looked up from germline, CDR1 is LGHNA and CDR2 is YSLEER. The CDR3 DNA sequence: TGCGCCAGCAGCCAGGTTGGACAGGGACACTCCTACGAGCAGTACTTC. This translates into CASSQVGQGHSYEQYF.

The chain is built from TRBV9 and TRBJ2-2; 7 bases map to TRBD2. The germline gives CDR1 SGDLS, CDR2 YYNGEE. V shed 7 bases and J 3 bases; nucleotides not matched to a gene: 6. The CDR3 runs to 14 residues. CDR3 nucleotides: TGTGCCAGCGGGGGGGAGGGCCACACCGGGGAGCTGTTTTTT. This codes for CASGGEGHTGELFF.

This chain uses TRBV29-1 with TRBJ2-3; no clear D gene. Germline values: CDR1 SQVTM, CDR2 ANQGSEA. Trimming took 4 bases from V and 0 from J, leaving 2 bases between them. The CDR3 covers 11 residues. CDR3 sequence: CSVASTDTQYF. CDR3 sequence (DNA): TGCAGCGTTGCAAGCACAGATACGCAGTATTTT.